This TCR beta chain was sequenced during a study of shared clonotypes between healthy human individuals. In the original workflow: There were no quality scores in the junction-only immunoSEQ sequences, so filtering differed. TCRdb keeps only in-frame clones here, not all; method: immunoSEQ multiplex PCR. The V and J calls and the clone size are those of that table, but D and trimming were determined from the DNA. The table has 600,000 to 750,000 clones, about 78% seen once. CDR1 and CDR2 (germline): SNHLY, FYNNEI. This CDR3 region has 13 residues. Trimming took off 7 bases at V and 2 bases at J, with 11 bases between the two ends.

The chain joins TRBV2 to TRBJ2-5; weak D call: TRBD1 (5 bases). Material for sequencing was memory CD4+ T cells sorted from blood. This sample's subset: CD45RA-negative fraction. The receptor was isolated from a woman between 25 and 40 years old in good health. The CDR3 here is CASIFKGQETQYF. The DNA of the CDR3 is TGTGCCAGCATTTTCAAGGGGCAAGAGACCCAGTACTTC.